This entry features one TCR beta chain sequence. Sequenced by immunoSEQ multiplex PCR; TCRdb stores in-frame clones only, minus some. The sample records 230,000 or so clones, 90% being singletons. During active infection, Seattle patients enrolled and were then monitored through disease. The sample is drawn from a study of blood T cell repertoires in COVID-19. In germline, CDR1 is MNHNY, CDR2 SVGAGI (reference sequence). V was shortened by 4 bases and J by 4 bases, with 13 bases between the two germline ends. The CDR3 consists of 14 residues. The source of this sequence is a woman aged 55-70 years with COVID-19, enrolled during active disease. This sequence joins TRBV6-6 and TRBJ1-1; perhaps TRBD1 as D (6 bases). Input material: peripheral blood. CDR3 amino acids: CASSFQGSPTEAFF. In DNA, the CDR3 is TGTGCCAGCAGTTTTCAGGGGTCGCCCACTGAAGCTTTCTTT.